A single TCR beta chain is shown here with its context. This clone has a handful of counts. No cognate antigen has been identified for it. Base quality data are lacking; no much larger clone is found one base away. V is clipped by 5 bases and J by 5 bases, and the sequence between their germline boundaries is 12 bases long. Its CDR3 holds 13 amino acids, cysteine through phenylalanine. The DNA shown is the 39-base CDR3, in frame from base 1. As encoded in the germline V gene, CDR1 is MNHEY while CDR2 is SVGAGI. One collaborating source in Seattle enrolled patients during active infection and followed them longitudinally through the course of disease. Each collaborating institution followed its own protocols to collect whole blood in K2EDTA tubes. For TCRbeta analysis, collaborator samples were shipped as frozen whole blood, as isolated PBMCs, or as DNA extracted from either sample type. TCRbeta CDR3 regions were amplified from genomic DNA using the immunoSEQ Assay, a bias-controlled multiplex PCR. In the source study's methods: Nucleated cell counts per sample were estimated from amplification of reference gene primers within the assay. To quantify the absolute abundance of each unique TCRbeta CDR3 rearrangement, sequence reads were collapsed and filtered. For each sample, productive Simpson clonality was calculated by taking the square root of Simpson's diversity index across productive rearrangements. This is the immuneACCESS table as TCRdb keeps it, with only in-frame sequences that have V and J called. A part of the clones is gone; compared with another copy, unresolved V genes explain less than half, and the rest is unexplained. The V and J calls and clone size are taken from that table; D and trimming were inferred from the DNA. The sample records around 220,000 clones, 75% to 90% of which are singletons. Of the sample, approximately 8% falls within the top ten clones.

This sample is drawn from a study of blood T cell repertoires in COVID-19 (dated by TCRdb to 2020 to 2022). About the full investigation: The collaborator samples originated in the United States, Italy and Spain and spanned the acute and convalescent phases of COVID-19. Nearly every sample came with metadata listing a de-identified subject ID, COVID-19 status, age in years and sex. Where HLA class I and class II types were available, the types were taken from metadata supplied by the sample provider, not from assay-based typing. The material from the prospective study consisted of cDNA or gDNA derived from T cells, B-cell-depleted T cells, or PBMCs. The repertoires were made available in a free public database intended to serve as a resource for research on the immune response to SARS-CoV-2. Samples came from the ongoing ImmuneRACE study (first 160 participants) plus 1,254 subjects from 6 global collaborators. Deeply sampled blood TCRbeta repertoires from subjects exposed to, actively infected with, or recovered from COVID-19 were included in the dataset.

The paper's findings and limits, for the study overall: The quantity of clinical and demographic metadata differed by source and by participant and was supplied without curation.

The origin of this receptor is a woman older than 75 with COVID-19, enrolled during active disease. Recombination connected TRBV6-5 to TRBJ1-1, with no confidently assigned D gene. The sequencing sample was made of peripheral blood. In nucleotides, the sequence is TGTGCCAGCAGTCCCTTTCTGGCAACTGAAGCTTTCTTT. Its protein reads: CASSPFLATEAFF.